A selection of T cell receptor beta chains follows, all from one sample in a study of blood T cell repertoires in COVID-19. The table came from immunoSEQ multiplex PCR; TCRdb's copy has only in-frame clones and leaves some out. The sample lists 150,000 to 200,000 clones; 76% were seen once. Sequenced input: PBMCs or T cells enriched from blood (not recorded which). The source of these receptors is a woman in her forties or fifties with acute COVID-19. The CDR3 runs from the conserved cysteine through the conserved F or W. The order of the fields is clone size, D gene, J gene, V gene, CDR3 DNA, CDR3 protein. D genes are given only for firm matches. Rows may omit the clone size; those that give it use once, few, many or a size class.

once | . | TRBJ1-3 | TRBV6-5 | TGTGCCAGCAGCCCGGACGGCGGGGCGGGAAACACCATATATTTT | CASSPDGGAGNTIYF
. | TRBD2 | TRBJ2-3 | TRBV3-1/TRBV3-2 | TGTGCCAGCAGCCAAAACGGACTAGCGGGTACGCAGTATTTT | CASSQNGLAGTQYF
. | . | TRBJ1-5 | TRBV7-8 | TGTGCCAGCAGCTTAGCCGGTGTGAGCAATCAGCCCCAGCATTTT | CASSLAGVSNQPQHF
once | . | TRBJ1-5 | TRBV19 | TGTGCCAGTAGTATGGCGGAGGGGATTCGAAATCAGCCCCAGCATTTT | CASSMAEGIRNQPQHF
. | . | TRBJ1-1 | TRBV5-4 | TGTGCCAGCAGCTTTTCTAGGGGGAACACTGAAGCTTTCTTT | CASSFSRGNTEAFF
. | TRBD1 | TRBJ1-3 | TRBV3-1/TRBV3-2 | TGTGCCAGCAGCCACCGGGACAGGGGGGGAAACACCATATATTTT | CASSHRDRGGNTIYF
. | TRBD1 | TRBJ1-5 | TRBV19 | TGTGCCAGTGGAGACAGGGGGGCCAGCAATCAGCCCCAGCATTTT | CASGDRGASNQPQHF
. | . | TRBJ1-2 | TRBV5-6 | TGTGCCAGCAGCTTCGGGTCAAGGCAAAGCAACTATGGCTACACCTTC | CASSFGSRQSNYGYTF
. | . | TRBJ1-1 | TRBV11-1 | TGTGCCAGCAGCCAAGTCACGGACACTGAAGCTTTCTTT | CASSQVTDTEAFF
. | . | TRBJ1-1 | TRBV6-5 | TGTGCCAGCAGCCGGAGAGTGGCTATGAACACTGAAGCTTTCTTT | CASSRRVAMNTEAFF
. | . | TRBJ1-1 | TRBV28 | TGTGCCAGCAGTCCCCGGACAGCGAACACTGAAGCTTTCTTT | CASSPRTANTEAFF
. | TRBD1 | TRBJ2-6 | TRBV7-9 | TGTGCCAGCGGCACAGGGGCTAGCGTCCTGACTTTC | CASGTGASVLTF
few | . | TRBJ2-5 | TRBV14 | TGTGCCAGCAGCCAAGATCGCCCACATCGCGGGGGCGGCGAGACCCAGTACTTC | CASSQDRPHRGGGETQYF
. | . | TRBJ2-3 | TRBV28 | TGTGCCAGCAGTTTACAGGGGCGCGAAATCGGAGATACGCAGTATTTT | CASSLQGREIGDTQYF
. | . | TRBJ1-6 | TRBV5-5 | TGTGCCAGCAGCTCCCGACCCACCCAGGGTAATTCACCCCTCCACTTT | CASSSRPTQGNSPLHF
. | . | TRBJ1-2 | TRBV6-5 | TGTGCCAGCAGTTACTCCTGGGGGCCTAACTATGGCTACACCTTC | CASSYSWGPNYGYTF
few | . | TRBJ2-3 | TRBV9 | TGTGCCAGCAGCGTAGATCAGCGAAGCACAGATACGCAGTATTTT | CASSVDQRSTDTQYF
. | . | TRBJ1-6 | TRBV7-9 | TGTGCCAGCAGCCGACAGGATCATAATTCACCCCTCCACTTT | CASSRQDHNSPLHF
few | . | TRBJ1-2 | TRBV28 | TGTGCCAGCAGTTCGCTCGGATCAGCGGGCCTTAACTATGGCTACACCTTC | CASSSLGSAGLNYGYTF
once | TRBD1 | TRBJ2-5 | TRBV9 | TGTGCCAGCAGCGATACAGGGGGCCAAGAGACCCAGTACTTC | CASSDTGGQETQYF
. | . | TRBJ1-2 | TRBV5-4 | TGTGCCAGCAGCTTCACAGGAGCTAACTATGGCTACACCTTC | CASSFTGANYGYTF
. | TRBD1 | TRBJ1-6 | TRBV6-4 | TGTGCCAGCAGTAAGGACAGGTCGAATTCACCCCTCCACTTT | CASSKDRSNSPLHF
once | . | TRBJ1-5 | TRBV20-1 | TGCAGTGCGGAGAATACCCGGCCCCAGCATTTT | CSAENTRPQHF
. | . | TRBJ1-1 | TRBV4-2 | TGTGCCAGCAGCCAAGAAATAGGCGGGGCCGGGGTCACTGAAGCTTTCTTT | CASSQEIGGAGVTEAFF
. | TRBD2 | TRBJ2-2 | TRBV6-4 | TGTGCCAGCTCCCCGGGACTAGCGGCCGCGGGCGGGGAGCTGTTTTTT | CASSPGLAAAGGELFF
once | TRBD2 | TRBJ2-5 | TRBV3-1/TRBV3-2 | TGTGCCAGCAGCCATAAAGCGGGGGGACCGGCCCAGTACTTC | CASSHKAGGPAQYF
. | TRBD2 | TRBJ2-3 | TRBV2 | TGTGCCAGCAGTGACTTCGGGGGGGCCCCAGATACGCAGTATTTT | CASSDFGGAPDTQYF
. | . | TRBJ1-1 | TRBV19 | TGTGCCAGTAGTCAGAGGAGGACTGAAGCTTTCTTT | CASSQRRTEAFF
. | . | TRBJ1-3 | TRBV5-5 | TGTGCCAGCAGTAAACCCCCCGGGAGCTCTGGAAACACCATATATTTT | CASSKPPGSSGNTIYF
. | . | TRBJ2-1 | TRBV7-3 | TGTGCCAGCAGCCCCAGGGGTTTTTACAATGAGCAGTTCTTC | CASSPRGFYNEQFF
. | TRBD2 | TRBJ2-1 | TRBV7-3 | TGTGCCAGCAGTAAAAGGGAGGCTAGCGGGGGAGACAATGAGCAGTTCTTC | CASSKREASGGDNEQFF
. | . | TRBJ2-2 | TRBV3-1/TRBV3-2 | TGTGCCAGCAGCCAAGATCCGGGGGCCGGGGAGCTGTTTTTT | CASSQDPGAGELFF
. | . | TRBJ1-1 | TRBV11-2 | TGTGCCAGCAGCTTTCAACAGCTACCAAACACTGAAGCTTTCTTT | CASSFQQLPNTEAFF
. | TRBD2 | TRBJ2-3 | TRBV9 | TGTGCCAGCAGCGCCTCGGCTCGACTAGCCGATCCAGATACGCAGTATTTT | CASSASARLADPDTQYF
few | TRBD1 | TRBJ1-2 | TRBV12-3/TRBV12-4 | TGTGCCAGCAGTGGGACAGCCGGCTATGGCTACACCTTC | CASSGTAGYGYTF
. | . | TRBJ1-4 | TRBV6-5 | TGTGCCAGCATCAACCCGGGGAGAAGAAATGAAAAACTGTTTTTT | CASINPGRRNEKLFF
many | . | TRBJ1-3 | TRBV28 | TGTGCCAGCAGGGGGAGCTCTGGAAACACCATATATTTT | CASRGSSGNTIYF
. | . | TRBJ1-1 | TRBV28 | TGTGCCAGCCCCCCAATGACAGGTTCCTTCTCTGAAGCTTTCTTT | CASPPMTGSFSEAFF
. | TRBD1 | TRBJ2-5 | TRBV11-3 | TGTGCCAGTGCCGGACAGGGGGAGACCCAGTACTTC | CASAGQGETQYF
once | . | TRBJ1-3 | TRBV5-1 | TGCGCCAGCAGCAATGGACTGTTGGGCTCTGGAAACACCATATATTTT | CASSNGLLGSGNTIYF
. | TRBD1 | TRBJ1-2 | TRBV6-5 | TGTGCCAGCAGTTACCTCGGACAGGAGGTCTATGGCTACACCTTC | CASSYLGQEVYGYTF
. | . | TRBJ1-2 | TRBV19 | TGTGCCAGTAGTCAGGGTCCAGGTTCTAACTATGGCTACACCTTC | CASSQGPGSNYGYTF